The 16 T cell receptor beta chains reported below all come from one sample, sequenced in a study of cytomegalovirus exposure and HLA in healthy donors (dated by TCRdb to 2017 to 2019). The library came from the immunoSEQ multiplex PCR assay. For the multiplex PCR, a mixture combining 60 forward primers for TCR Vbeta segments and 13 reverse primers for TCR Jbeta segments was used. TCRdb holds this immuneACCESS table with in-frame rearrangements only. Some clones are missing; in checked studies, unresolved V genes explain under half, and the rest has no known cause. In this sample the table shows roughly 200,000 clones, roughly four fifths of which occur a single time. About 0.5% of the sample is in the top ten clones. Sequenced input: PBMCs. These receptors came from a woman aged 45-65 years in good health and CMV-seronegative.

The chain is built from TRBV28 and TRBJ2-5; D might be TRBD2 (6 bases). Germline lookup yields CDR1 MDHEN and CDR2 SYDVKM. This CDR3 spans 13 amino acids. Deletions cut 2 bases from V and 10 bases from J, with 14 bases between. The CDR3 DNA follows: TGTGCCAGCAGTTTAAGGGCGGACGGGAGCCAGTACTTC. This codes for CASSLRADGSQYF.

The J gene is TRBJ1-3, the V gene TRBV18; the match to TRBD1 covers 8 bases. This CDR3 contains 16 residues. V dropped 0 bases and J dropped 2; count of bases not matched to a gene: 3. The germline V gene encodes CDR1 KGHSH and CDR2 LQKENI. The CDR3 loop reads CASSPPGQATGNTIYF. The CDR3 DNA is TGTGCCAGCTCACCACCGGGACAGGCTACTGGAAACACCATATATTTT.

V and J are TRBV28 and TRBJ2-1; TRBD2 matches at 8 bases. In germline, CDR1 is MDHEN, CDR2 SYDVKM. Trimming removed 3 bases from V and 7 bases from J; junction bases left unmatched: 8. CDR3 size: 15 residues. This chain's CDR3 is CASSLSAGVRNEQFF. In DNA form, the CDR3 reads TGTGCCAGCAGTTTGTCAGCGGGAGTACGGAATGAGCAGTTCTTC.

This clone occurred a few times. V is TRBV13 and J is TRBJ1-1; D not resolved. The CDR3 contains 13 residues. V lost 4 bases, J lost 2 bases, and 8 bases lay in between. In germline, CDR1 is PRHDT, CDR2 FYEKMQ (reference sequence). The CDR3 loop reads CASSSTVNTEAFF. DNA for the CDR3: TGTGCCAGCAGCTCTACAGTTAACACTGAAGCTTTCTTT.

The chain has TRBV5-1 and TRBJ2-5; no definite D call. The V gene's germline CDR1 is SGHRS and CDR2 YFSETQ. The ends were cut back, 4 bases at V and 4 bases at J, with 11 bases in the middle. CDR3 length equals 13 residues. CDR3 sequence (DNA): TGCGCCAGCAGCCCCACAGCCTCAGAGACCCAGTACTTC. Its protein product is CASSPTASETQYF.

This chain connects TRBV5-1 to TRBJ1-2; TRBD1 might be the D (5 bases). CDR1 SGHRS and CDR2 YFSETQ come from the germline V gene. V lost 2 bases and J lost 3, with 8 bases in between. The CDR3 length is 13 residues. CDR3 coding DNA: TGCGCCAGCAGCTTAGGGGTTGACTATGGCTACACCTTC. This encodes CASSLGVDYGYTF.

The chain joins TRBV28 to TRBJ1-2; tentatively, D is TRBD1 (5 bases). Trimming took 5 bases from V and 0 from J, leaving 10 bases between them. The CDR3 loop spans 14 amino acids. Germline CDR1 MDHEN, CDR2 SYDVKM. The CDR3 region is CASSQGQSNYGYTF. DNA of the CDR3: TGTGCCAGCAGTCAGGGCCAATCTAACTATGGCTACACCTTC.

On this clone: At one boundary the junction diverges from the germline segment, which might be a read error. This chain joins TRBV7-7 and TRBJ2-5; 7 nucleotides match TRBD2. This CDR3 region has 13 residues. Per the germline V gene, CDR1 is SSHAT and CDR2 is FNYEAQ (reference sequence). The CDR3 nucleotides are TGTGCTAGCAGCTTGAACGGGGGGGAGACCCAGTACTTC. The encoded protein is CASSLNGGETQYF.

This rearrangement joins TRBV4-1 to TRBJ2-3, with 13 bases aligning to TRBD2. CDR1 and CDR2 (germline): MGHRA, YSYEKL. The junction had 11 bases not matched to a gene; V was cut back by 3 bases and J by 2 bases. This CDR3 is built from 19 residues. Written as DNA, the CDR3 is TGCGCCAGCAGCCAGGGAAGACTAGCGGGGGGACCAAACACAGATACGCAGTATTTT. Encoded protein: CASSQGRLAGGPNTDTQYF.

This sequence joins TRBV5-1 and TRBJ2-7; 10 nucleotides agree with TRBD2. After removal of 1 base from V and 0 bases from J, the junction contained 4 bases not matched to a gene. CDR3 length: 16 amino acids. Germline-derived CDR1 and CDR2 are SGHRS and YFSETQ. This CDR3 reads CASSLNPSGGSYEQYF. CDR3 bases: TGCGCCAGCAGCTTGAACCCTAGCGGGGGCTCCTACGAGCAGTACTTC.

The chain joins TRBV28 to TRBJ2-7; the D is unclear. Germline CDR1 and CDR2: MDHEN and SYDVKM. V gave up 8 bases and J gave up 3 bases, with 5 bases separating them. The CDR3 sequence is 10 residues long. CDR3 nucleotides: TGTGCCAGCGGCAGCTACGAGCAGTACTTC. Its translation: CASGSYEQYF.

Only a few counts were recorded for this clone. V gene TRBV29-1 combines with J gene TRBJ1-6; D is possibly TRBD1 (6 bases). This CDR3 spans 14 amino acids. Germline V CDR1 and CDR2: SQVTM, ANQGSEA. V was clipped by 6 bases and J by 7 bases, with 16 bases between them. As DNA, the CDR3 is TGCAGCGTCAAAACAGGGAGTTGGAATTCACCCCTCCACTTT. It encodes CSVKTGSWNSPLHF.

The chain carries TRBV7-9 and TRBJ2-1; 9 bases map to TRBD2. Germline V gene sequence: CDR1 SEHNR, CDR2 FQNEAQ (reference sequence). V lost 5 bases to trimming and J lost 5 bases; unmatched junction nucleotides: 13. This CDR3 region has 17 residues. The CDR3 DNA is TGTGCCAGCAGCCCGAAAATACGACTAGCGGTTAACAATGAGCAGTTCTTC. It codes for CASSPKIRLAVNNEQFF.

The gene calls are TRBV11-1 and TRBJ2-7; D is uncertain. Per the germline V gene, CDR1 is SGHAT and CDR2 is FQDESV (reference sequence). V was pared by 5 bases and J by 4 bases, with 9 bases between. The CDR3 length is 12 residues. CDR3 in DNA: TGTGCCAGCAGCCCAATCGGGTACGAGCAGTACTTC. Translating gives CASSPIGYEQYF.

The chain recombines TRBV21-1 with TRBJ1-1; TRBD1, as called in the table, went unchecked against the DNA. TRBV21-1 is termed a pseudogene. CDR3 length: 18 residues. The CDR3 DNA sequence: TGTGCCAGCAGCAATTGGATACGGGACAGGAACATGAACACTGAAGCTTTCTTT. The encoded protein is CASSNWIRDRNMNTEAFF.

This clone came up a few times. This sequence joins TRBV9 and TRBJ1-5; 7 positions match TRBD1. Germline CDR1 reads SGDLS; CDR2 reads YYNGEE. V dropped 3 bases and J dropped 5; count of bases not matched to a gene: 5. This CDR3 comprises 14 residues. CDR3 DNA: TGTGCCAGCAGCGCCCGGGACAGTTATCAGCCCCAGCATTTT. As protein: CASSARDSYQPQHF.